Each of the 12 T cell receptor beta chains below was sequenced from the same sample in a study of glioma-infiltrating T cells after dendritic cell vaccination (dated by TCRdb to 2016 to 2017). The library was generated by the immunoSEQ multiplex PCR assay. TCRdb retrieved this table from immuneACCESS and kept in-frame rearrangements only. Not all clones are present; in checked studies, unresolved V genes account for under half, and no reason is known for the remainder. This sample is represented by tens of thousands of clones; about nine tenths of them were singletons. Clones ranked in the top ten supply less than 20% of the sample. The sequences come from blood, collected before dendritic cell vaccination. The receptors shown here come from a human donor with glioblastoma.

Only one count was recorded for this clone. V gene TRBV19 combines with J gene TRBJ2-1; 8 bases map to TRBD1. The V gene end was trimmed by 6 bases and the J gene end by 7 bases; junction bases not matched to a gene: 11. The CDR3 has 15 amino acids. Germline assignment: CDR1 LNHDA and CDR2 SQIVND (reference sequence). The CDR3 region is CASRDSGQGRNEQFF. For the CDR3, the DNA is TGTGCCAGTAGGGATTCAGGACAGGGAAGGAATGAGCAGTTCTTC.

This chain connects TRBV2 to TRBJ1-3; the D is unclear. The V gene's germline CDR1 is SNHLY and CDR2 FYNNEI. The CDR3 is 14 amino acids. Trimming removed 8 bases at V and 0 bases at J, with 11 bases between. The CDR3 sequence is CASLLPSSGNTIYF. The DNA of the CDR3 is TGTGCCAGCTTATTACCCAGCTCTGGAAACACCATATATTTT.

This chain connects TRBV19 to TRBJ2-7; 13 bases agree with TRBD2. Germline loops: CDR1 LNHDA, CDR2 SQIVND (reference sequence). J lost 7 bases, V lost 5 bases, and 8 bases had no gene match. The length of the CDR3 is 15 residues. The CDR3 DNA follows: TGTGCCAGTAGTCTCCGGACTAGCGGGAGTGGAGAGCAGTACTTC. It encodes CASSLRTSGSGEQYF.

The CDR3 DNA is TGCGCCAGCAGCCCGGGACAGGGGAACTATGGCTACACCTTC. This translates into CASSPGQGNYGYTF. The chain carries TRBV4-3 and TRBJ1-2, with 10 bases matching TRBD1. After removal of 4 bases from V and 2 bases from J, the junction contained 1 base not matched to a gene. Germline V lookup: CDR1 LGHNA, CDR2 YSLEER. The CDR3 contains 14 residues.

V usage is TRBV10-3 and J usage is TRBJ2-7, with TRBD2 matching 8 bases. Germline CDR1 ENHRY, CDR2 SYGVKD. This CDR3 has 13 residues. J lost 0 bases, V lost 5 bases, and 0 bases had no gene match. The CDR3 spells CAISTSGSYEQYF. The CDR3 nucleotides read TGTGCCATCAGTACTAGCGGCTCCTACGAGCAGTACTTC.

The rearrangement links TRBV10-3 to TRBJ2-2, with 9 bases aligning to TRBD1. Losses at the gene ends were 6 bases for V and 2 bases for J; bases not matched to a gene: 7. Germline CDR1 and CDR2: ENHRY and SYGVKD. The CDR3 has 16 residues. The CDR3 loop is CAIRVGQGLNTGELFF. Here the CDR3 DNA reads TGTGCCATCAGGGTAGGACAGGGGTTAAACACCGGGGAGCTGTTTTTT.

The chain couples TRBV7-9 to TRBJ2-3; D remains ambiguous. The CDR3 spans 14 residues. CDR1 is SEHNR and CDR2 is FQNEAQ in the germline V gene (reference sequence). The germline V and J ends were trimmed by 3 bases and 2 bases, with 9 bases remaining between them. In DNA form, the CDR3 reads TGTGCCAGCAGCTTCAACAGAAACACAGATACGCAGTATTTT. This translates into CASSFNRNTDTQYF.

The CDR3 loop reads CASSPGTIGTGELFF. The CDR3 coding sequence is TGCGCCAGCAGCCCGGGGACTATTGGGACCGGGGAGCTGTTTTTT. The gene calls are TRBV4-1 and TRBJ2-2, with 7 bases lining up with TRBD2. Germline V lookup: CDR1 MGHRA, CDR2 YSYEKL. The V gene end was trimmed by 4 bases and the J gene end by 5 bases; junction bases not matched to a gene: 7. CDR3 length equals 15 residues.

This sequence joins TRBV7-9 and TRBJ2-2; TRBD1 is a possible D gene (5 bases). Germline-derived CDR1 and CDR2 are SEHNR and FQNEAQ (reference sequence). The V end lost 3 bases, the J end lost 0 bases, and 14 bases lay between the germline ends. This CDR3 has 17 amino acids. The CDR3 nucleotides read TGTGCCAGCAGCTTCCCTTCACGGACACCGAACACCGGGGAGCTGTTTTTT. Protein: CASSFPSRTPNTGELFF.

CDR3 loop: CATAGQAKQETQYF. As DNA, the CDR3 is TGTGCCACTGCCGGACAGGCGAAACAAGAGACCCAGTACTTC. The rearrangement joins TRBV10-3 to TRBJ2-5; TRBD1 aligns across 7 bases. The CDR3 is 14 amino acids. With V trimmed by 10 bases and J by 2 bases, 10 bases remained unmatched. CDR1 ENHRY and CDR2 SYGVKD come from the germline V gene.

This rearrangement joins TRBV4-3 to TRBJ2-7, with 7 nucleotides matching TRBD1. Germline CDR1 LGHNA, CDR2 YSLEER. This CDR3 is built from 15 residues. The trim removed 2 bases at V and 1 base at J, leaving 5 bases unmatched. CDR3 sequence (DNA): TGCGCCAGCAGCCAAATAGACAGGGCATCCTACGAGCAGTACTTC. Translation: CASSQIDRASYEQYF.

The CDR3 is CASSPEKIQGIPTEAFF. Written as DNA, the CDR3 is TGTGCCAGCAGCCCGGAGAAGATACAGGGGATCCCCACTGAAGCTTTCTTT. This sequence joins TRBV7-2 and TRBJ1-1, with 7 bases aligning to TRBD1. CDR3 length equals 17 residues. Losses at the gene ends were 5 bases for V and 4 bases for J; bases not matched to a gene: 16. Germline lookup yields CDR1 SGHTA and CDR2 FQGNSA.